This entry is about one T cell receptor beta chain. These data originate in a study of blood T cell repertoires in COVID-19. Study context: Spain, Italy and the United States supplied samples that represented acute and convalescent COVID-19.

Participants reported their clinical history, and cohort assignment relied on those reports. As originally analysed: Using reference gene primer amplification, nucleated cell counts were estimated. The assay was immunoSEQ multiplex PCR, and TCRdb's table has in-frame clones only and misses some. V and J calls and clone size are those listed in that table; D and trimming were worked out from the DNA. This sample has 150,000 to 250,000 clones; roughly four fifths occur once, and the top ten carry roughly 10%. The CDR3 length is 19 residues. The V and J ends lost 0 bases and 0 bases, in that order; junction bases with no gene match: 8. The germline V gene has CDR1 LGHNA and CDR2 YSLEER.

Sequences were obtained from PBMCs or T cells enriched from blood (not recorded which). This TCR came from a man in his forties who had recovered from COVID-19. The genes are TRBV4-3 and TRBJ2-4; 10 positions match TRBD2. In nucleotides, the CDR3 is TGCGCCAGCAGCCAAGATCTAGCGGGAGTGCCCCTAGCCAAAAACATTCAGTACTTC. Residues: CASSQDLAGVPLAKNIQYF.